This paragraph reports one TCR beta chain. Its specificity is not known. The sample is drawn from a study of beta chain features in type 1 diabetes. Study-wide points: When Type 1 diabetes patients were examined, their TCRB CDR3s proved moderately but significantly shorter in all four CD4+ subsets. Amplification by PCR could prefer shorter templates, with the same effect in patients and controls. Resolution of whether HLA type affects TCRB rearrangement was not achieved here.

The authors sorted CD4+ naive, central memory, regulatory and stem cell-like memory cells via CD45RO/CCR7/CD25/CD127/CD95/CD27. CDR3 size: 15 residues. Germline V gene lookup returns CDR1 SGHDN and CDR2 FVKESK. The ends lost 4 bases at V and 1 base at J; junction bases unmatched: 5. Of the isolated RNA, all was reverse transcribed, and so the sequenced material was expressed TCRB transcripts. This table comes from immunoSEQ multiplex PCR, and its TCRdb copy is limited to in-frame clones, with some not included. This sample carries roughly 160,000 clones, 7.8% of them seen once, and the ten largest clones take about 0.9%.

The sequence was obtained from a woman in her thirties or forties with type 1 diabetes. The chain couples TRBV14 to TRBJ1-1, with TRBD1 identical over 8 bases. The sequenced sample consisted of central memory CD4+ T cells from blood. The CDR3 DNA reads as TGTGCCAGCAGCCGTCCCGGGACAGGGAACACTGAAGCTTTCTTT. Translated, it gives CASSRPGTGNTEAFF.